These 11 T cell receptor beta chains were sequenced from one sample in a study of neurological immune-mediated disorders. One entry per CDR3 protein results from TCRdb running MiXCR on the 5' RACE reads. Of tens of thousands of distinct CDR3 sequences in the sample, roughly 13% were seen once. Sequencing was carried out using PBMCs. The receptors come from a woman aged 55-69 years with HTLV-1-associated myelopathy (HAM/TSP).

This clonotype has at least ten counts. Compared with germline, one end of the junction differs, possibly owing to a read error. The V call is TRBV7-7, the J call TRBJ2-1; unclear D gene. Germline values: CDR1 SSHAT, CDR2 FNYEAQ (reference sequence). This CDR3 comprises 13 residues. DNA for the CDR3: TGTGCTAGCAGCTCCGGGCCCCCCACTGAGCAGTTCTTC. Translating gives CASSSGPPTEQFF.

Ten or more counts support this clonotype. This chain connects TRBV28 to TRBJ1-2, with 8 bases that match TRBD1. The CDR3 sequence is 16 residues long. Germline loops: CDR1 MDHEN, CDR2 SYDVKM. Trimming at V came to 5 bases and at J to 1 base, leaving 9 bases not matched to a gene. CDR3 amino acids: CASSPRTGLDNYGYTF. In nucleotides, the CDR3 is TGTGCCAGCAGTCCTCGGACAGGGCTGGATAACTATGGCTACACCTTC.

This clonotype appeared many times. The CDR3, as DNA: TGTGCCAGCAGTTCTAAGCGGGAGGCCAATGAGCAGTTCTTC. Translated, it gives CASSSKREANEQFF. The chain joins TRBV6-2 or TRBV6-3 to TRBJ2-1, with 9 nucleotides matching TRBD2. CDR1 MNHEY and CDR2 SVGEGT come from the germline V gene. With 4 bases clipped from V and 6 bases from J, the junction kept 4 bases outside the gene matches. The length of the CDR3 is 14 residues.

Notes on this clonotype: The junction does not match germline at one end; this may be a read error. The rearrangement links TRBV20-1 to TRBJ2-7; 8 bases align to TRBD2. There are 14 residues in the CDR3. Germline V gives CDR1 DFQATT, CDR2 SNEGSKA (reference sequence). This CDR3 is CRAVSGTSSYEQYF. The DNA for the CDR3 is TGCCGTGCGGTCTCCGGGACTAGCTCCTACGAGCAGTACTTC.

This clonotype was observed many times. The CDR3 DNA sequence: TGCGCCAGCAGCCAAGATTCGGGACAGGGGGTGAGGACTGAAGCTTTCTTT. It translates to CASSQDSGQGVRTEAFF. J is TRBJ1-1 and V is TRBV4-1; 11 nucleotides line up with TRBD1. Germline V lookup: CDR1 MGHRA, CDR2 YSYEKL. CDR3 length: 17 amino acids. V shed 0 bases and J 5 bases; nucleotides not matched to a gene: 8.

In its sample, this clonotype was seen many times. The V and J genes are TRBV5-1 and TRBJ2-1; TRBD2 agrees at 7 bases. Germline CDR1 is SGHRS and CDR2 is YFSETQ. The length of the CDR3 is 16 residues. Trimming removed 5 bases from V and 6 bases from J; junction bases left unmatched: 14. CDR3 loop: CASRRRLGGGSNEQFF. As DNA, the CDR3 is TGCGCCAGCAGGCGGCGGCTGGGGGGGGGTTCCAATGAGCAGTTCTTC.

This clonotype showed up many times. This chain uses TRBV5-1 with TRBJ2-5, with a weak D call TRBD1 (6 bases). Germline-derived CDR1 and CDR2 are SGHRS and YFSETQ. V was cut by 4 bases and J by 4 bases, with 17 bases left in between. CDR3 size: 15 residues. The chain's CDR3 is CASSPRQAPGETQYF. DNA for the CDR3: TGCGCCAGCAGCCCCCGACAGGCCCCAGGAGAGACCCAGTACTTC. Full variable domain (missing parts from reference TRBV5-1 and TRBJ2-5): KAGVTQTPRYLIKTRGQQVTLSCSPISGHRSVSWYQQTPGQGLQFLFEYFSETQRNKGNFPGRFSGRQFSNSRSEMNVSTLELGDSALYLCASSPRQAPGETQYFGPGTRLLVL.

This clonotype appeared many times. The V call is TRBV12-3 or TRBV12-4, the J call TRBJ2-5; tentatively, D is TRBD2 (5 bases). V lost 6 bases and J lost 3, with 8 bases in between. CDR3 size: 12 residues. CDR3 sequence reads: CASSSGEETQYF. CDR3 bases: TGTGCCAGCAGCTCCGGGGAAGAGACCCAGTACTTC.

This clonotype was seen many times. The J gene is TRBJ2-7, the V gene TRBV5-1; D is uncertain. The length of the CDR3 is 14 residues. The ends were cut back, 1 base at V and 0 bases at J, with 8 bases in the middle. CDR1 and CDR2 from the germline V gene are SGHRS and YFSETQ. This chain's CDR3 is CASSLQRASYEQYF. CDR3 nucleotides: TGCGCCAGCAGCTTGCAGAGAGCCTCCTACGAGCAGTACTTC.

This clonotype has just a few counts. V and J are TRBV7-2 and TRBJ1-6, with unresolved D. The CDR3 has 21 residues. Germline V gene lookup returns CDR1 SGHTA and CDR2 FQGNSA. V dropped 5 bases and J dropped 0 bases, with 26 bases sitting between them. For the CDR3, the DNA is TGTGCCAGCAGCCCCCGGACGGCTTTCCTCTACCTGAGCTCCTATAATTCACCCCTCCACTTT. Translation gives CASSPRTAFLYLSSYNSPLHF.

This clonotype occurred many times. The genes are TRBV20-1 and TRBJ2-1, with TRBD2 matching 9 bases. The length of the CDR3 is 13 residues. From germline, CDR1 is DFQATT and CDR2 SNEGSKA (reference sequence). V was clipped by 5 bases and J by 6 bases; unmatched bases: 5. The CDR3 bases are TGCAGTGCTTTAGCGGGAGAGGGCAATGAGCAGTTCTTC. It yields the protein CSALAGEGNEQFF.